The T cell receptor (beta chain) under discussion was sequenced for a study of persistence of HIV-infected CD4 T cells. General observations from the study: Antigen-responding cells were enriched for degenerate expanded CDR3beta sequences.

This was the immunoSEQ version 4 assay in survey mode. Genomic DNA was diluted to 10 ng/uL, up to about 1 ug per sample. Sequenced by immunoSEQ multiplex PCR; TCRdb stores in-frame clones only, minus some. The sample holds 25,000 to 30,000 clones, 78% seen once. Cells were stimulated with CMV-infected fibroblast lysates at about 10 ug/mL. CD40L-negative CD69-negative CD45RO-high memory CD4+ T cells were sorted as populations depleted of antigen-responding cells. Inclusion required CMV-positive serology and CD4+ counts above 400 cells/uL. For approximately 20 hours, CD8-depleted PBMCs received anti-CD28/CD49d costimulation, a CD40-blocking antibody and enfuvirtide. This clone occurred once. No antigen is known for it. CDR1 is SGHTA and CDR2 is FQGNSA in the germline V gene. The CDR3 runs to 14 residues. V lost 5 bases, J lost 0 bases, and 11 bases lay in between.

This TCR was sampled from an adult woman with HIV who was CMV-seropositive. The chain uses TRBV7-2 and TRBJ2-7; D gene unclear. Sample: CD4+ T cells sorted from PBMCs after roughly 18-hour stimulation, taken from a patient who received antiretroviral therapy. DNA of the CDR3: TGTGCCAGCAGCCCCCGACTGGGCTCCTACGAGCAGTACTTC. It codes for CASSPRLGSYEQYF.